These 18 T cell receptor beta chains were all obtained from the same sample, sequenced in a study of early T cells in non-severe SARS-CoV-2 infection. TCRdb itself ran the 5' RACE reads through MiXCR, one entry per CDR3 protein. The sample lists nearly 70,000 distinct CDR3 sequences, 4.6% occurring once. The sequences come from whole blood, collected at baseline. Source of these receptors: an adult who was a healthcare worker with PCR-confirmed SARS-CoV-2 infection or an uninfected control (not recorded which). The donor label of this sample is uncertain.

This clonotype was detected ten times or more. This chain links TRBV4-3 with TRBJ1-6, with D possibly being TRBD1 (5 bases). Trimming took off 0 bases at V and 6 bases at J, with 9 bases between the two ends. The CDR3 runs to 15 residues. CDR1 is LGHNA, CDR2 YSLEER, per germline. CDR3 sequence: CASSQDWGLNSPLHF. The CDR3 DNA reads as TGCGCCAGCAGCCAAGATTGGGGACTTAATTCACCCCTCCACTTT.

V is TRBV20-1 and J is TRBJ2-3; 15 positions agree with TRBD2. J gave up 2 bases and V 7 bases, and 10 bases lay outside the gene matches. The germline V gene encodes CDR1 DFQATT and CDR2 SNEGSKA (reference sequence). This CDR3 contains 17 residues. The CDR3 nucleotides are TGCAGTGTTCGACTTGGACTAGCGGGGGGGCCCACAGATACGCAGTATTTT. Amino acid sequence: CSVRLGLAGGPTDTQYF.

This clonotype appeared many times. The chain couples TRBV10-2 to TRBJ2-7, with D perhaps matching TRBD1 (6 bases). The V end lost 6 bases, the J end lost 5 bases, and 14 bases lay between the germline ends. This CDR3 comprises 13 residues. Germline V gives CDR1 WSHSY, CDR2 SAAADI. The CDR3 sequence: CASRRQEADEQYF. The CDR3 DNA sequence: TGCGCCAGCAGGCGACAGGAGGCGGACGAGCAGTACTTC.

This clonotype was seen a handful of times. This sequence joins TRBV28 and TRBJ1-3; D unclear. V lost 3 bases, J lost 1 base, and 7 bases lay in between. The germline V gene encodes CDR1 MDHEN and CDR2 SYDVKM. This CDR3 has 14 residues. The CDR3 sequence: CASSFRGSGNTIYF. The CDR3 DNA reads TGTGCCAGCAGTTTCCGGGGTTCTGGAAACACCATATATTTT.

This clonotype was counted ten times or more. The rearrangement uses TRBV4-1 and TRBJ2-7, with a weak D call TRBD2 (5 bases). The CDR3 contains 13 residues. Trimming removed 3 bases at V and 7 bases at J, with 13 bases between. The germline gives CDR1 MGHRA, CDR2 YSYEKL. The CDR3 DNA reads TGCGCCAGCAGCCATTGGTCCTCGGGAGAGCAGTACTTC. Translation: CASSHWSSGEQYF.

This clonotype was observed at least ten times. CDR3 sequence (DNA): TGTGCCAGCAGCTTAGATCGGGACAGGGGGCGAGGCAATGAGCAGTTCTTC. Protein: CASSLDRDRGRGNEQFF. V gene TRBV11-2 combines with J gene TRBJ2-1; 12 positions agree with TRBD1. After removal of 0 bases from V and 6 bases from J, the junction contained 6 bases not matched to a gene. Germline values: CDR1 SGHAT, CDR2 FQNNGV. CDR3 length equals 17 residues. Variable domain in full (rest from reference TRBV11-2 and TRBJ2-1): EAGVAQSPRYKIIEKRQSVAFWCNPISGHATLYWYQQILGQGPKLLIQFQNNGVVDDSQLPKDRFSAERLKGVDSTLKIQPAKLEDSAVYLCASSLDRDRGRGNEQFFGPGTRLTVL.

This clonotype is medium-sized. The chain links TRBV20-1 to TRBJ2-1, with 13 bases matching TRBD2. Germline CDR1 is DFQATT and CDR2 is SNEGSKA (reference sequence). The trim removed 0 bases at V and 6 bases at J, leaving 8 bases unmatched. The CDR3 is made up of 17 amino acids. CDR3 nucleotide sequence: TGCAGTGCTAGAGACACGCAGGGACTAGCGGGGATCAATGAGCAGTTCTTC. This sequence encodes CSARDTQGLAGINEQFF.

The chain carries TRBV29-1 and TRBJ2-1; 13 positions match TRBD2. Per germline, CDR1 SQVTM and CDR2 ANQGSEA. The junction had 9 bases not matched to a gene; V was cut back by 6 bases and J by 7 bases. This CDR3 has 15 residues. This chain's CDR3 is CSVTGLAGAGNEQFF. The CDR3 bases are TGCAGCGTCACCGGACTAGCGGGGGCAGGGAATGAGCAGTTCTTC.

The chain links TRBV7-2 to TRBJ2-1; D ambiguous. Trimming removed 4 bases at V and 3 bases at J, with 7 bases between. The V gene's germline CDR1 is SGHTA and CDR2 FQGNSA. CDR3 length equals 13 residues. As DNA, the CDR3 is TGTGCCAGCAGCTCCCCGTTCTACAATGAGCAGTTCTTC. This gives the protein CASSSPFYNEQFF.

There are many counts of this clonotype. The CDR3 coding sequence is TGCGCCAGCAGCCCGGGACAGAACACCGGGGAGCTGTTTTTT. It yields the protein CASSPGQNTGELFF. The chain couples TRBV5-1 to TRBJ2-2; tentative D call: TRBD1 (6 bases). Germline V gene sequence: CDR1 SGHRS, CDR2 YFSETQ. V was clipped by 4 bases and J by 1 base, with 8 bases between them. The CDR3 covers 14 residues.

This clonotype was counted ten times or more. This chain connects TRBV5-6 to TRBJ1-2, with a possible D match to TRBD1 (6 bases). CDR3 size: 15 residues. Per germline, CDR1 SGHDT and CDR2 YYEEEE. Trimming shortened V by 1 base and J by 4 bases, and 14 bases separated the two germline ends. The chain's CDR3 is CASSLRTAAAYGYTF. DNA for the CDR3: TGTGCCAGCAGCTTGAGGACAGCGGCAGCCTATGGCTACACCTTC.

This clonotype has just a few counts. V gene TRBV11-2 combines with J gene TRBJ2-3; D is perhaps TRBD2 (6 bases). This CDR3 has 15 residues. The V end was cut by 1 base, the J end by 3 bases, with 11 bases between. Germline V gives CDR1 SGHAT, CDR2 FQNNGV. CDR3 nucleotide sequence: TGTGCCAGCAGCTTAGTTTTCGGGGGAACAGATACGCAGTATTTT. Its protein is CASSLVFGGTDTQYF.

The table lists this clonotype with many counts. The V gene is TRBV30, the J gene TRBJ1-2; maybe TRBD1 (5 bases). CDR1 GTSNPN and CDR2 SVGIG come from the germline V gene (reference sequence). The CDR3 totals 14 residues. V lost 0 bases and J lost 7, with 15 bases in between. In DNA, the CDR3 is TGTGCCTGGAGTGTACTGGGGCTCGGGACTGGCTACACCTTC. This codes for CAWSVLGLGTGYTF.

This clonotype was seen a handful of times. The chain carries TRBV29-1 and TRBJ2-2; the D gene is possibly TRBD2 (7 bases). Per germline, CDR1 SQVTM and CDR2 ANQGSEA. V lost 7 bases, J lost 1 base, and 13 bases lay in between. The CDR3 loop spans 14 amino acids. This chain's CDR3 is CSARGAVNTGELFF. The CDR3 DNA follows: TGCAGCGCCCGGGGGGCGGTGAACACCGGGGAGCTGTTTTTT.

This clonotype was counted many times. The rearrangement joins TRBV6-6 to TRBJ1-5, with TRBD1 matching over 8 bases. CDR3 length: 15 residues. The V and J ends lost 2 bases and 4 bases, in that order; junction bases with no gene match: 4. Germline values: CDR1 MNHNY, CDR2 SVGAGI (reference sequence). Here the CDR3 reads CASSYRQGANQPQHF. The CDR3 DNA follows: TGTGCCAGCAGTTACAGGCAGGGGGCGAATCAGCCCCAGCATTTT.

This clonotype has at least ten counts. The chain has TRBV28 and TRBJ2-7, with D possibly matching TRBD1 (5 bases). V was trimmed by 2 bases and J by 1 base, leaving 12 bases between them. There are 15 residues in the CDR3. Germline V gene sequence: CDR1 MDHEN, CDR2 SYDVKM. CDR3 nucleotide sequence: TGTGCCAGCAGTTTACCAGGGTCCCCTTCCTACGAGCAGTACTTC. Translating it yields CASSLPGSPSYEQYF.

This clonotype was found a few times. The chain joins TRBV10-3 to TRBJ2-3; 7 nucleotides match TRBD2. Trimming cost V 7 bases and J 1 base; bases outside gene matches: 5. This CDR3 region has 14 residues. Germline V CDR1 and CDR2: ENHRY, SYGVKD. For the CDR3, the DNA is TGTGCCATCACGAGGGCGGGGGGCACAGATACGCAGTATTTT. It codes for CAITRAGGTDTQYF.

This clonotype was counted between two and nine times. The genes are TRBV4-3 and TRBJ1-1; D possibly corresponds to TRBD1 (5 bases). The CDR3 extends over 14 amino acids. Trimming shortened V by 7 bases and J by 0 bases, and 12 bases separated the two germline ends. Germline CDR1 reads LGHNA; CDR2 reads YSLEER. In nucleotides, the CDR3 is TGCGCCAGCACCCCGGACACCTTGAACACTGAAGCTTTCTTT. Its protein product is CASTPDTLNTEAFF.